One and the same sample provided the 29 T cell receptor beta chains below, sequenced in a study of fetal regulatory T cell absence and autoimmunity. This table comes from immunoSEQ multiplex PCR, and its TCRdb copy is limited to in-frame clones, with some not included. The sample has about 46,000 clones, about four fifths seen once. Material for sequencing was cord blood. These receptors were obtained from a newborn boy with IPEX syndrome.

The DNA for the CDR3 is TGTGCCATCAGTGATATTGGGCTAGCGGGCTACGAGCAGTACTTC. This encodes CAISDIGLAGYEQYF. The chain couples TRBV10-3 to TRBJ2-7; 8 bases are shared with TRBD2. Germline V CDR1 and CDR2: ENHRY, SYGVKD. The CDR3 runs to 15 residues. Germline trimming cut 3 bases from V and 3 bases from J; bases unmatched to any gene: 7.

The chain couples TRBV2 to TRBJ2-7; D perhaps matches TRBD1 (6 bases). Trimming left V 6 bases short and J 0 bases short, with 6 bases between. CDR1 is SNHLY, CDR2 FYNNEI, per germline. The CDR3 is 12 amino acids. The CDR3 DNA is TGTGCCAGCAGGGACAGCTCCTACGAGCAGTACTTC. This codes for CASRDSSYEQYF.

The V and J genes are TRBV2 and TRBJ2-2; D uncertain. V was clipped by 4 bases and J by 3 bases, with 9 bases between them. Looked up from germline, CDR1 is SNHLY and CDR2 is FYNNEI. The CDR3 sequence is 14 residues long. CDR3 coding DNA: TGTGCCAGCAGTGCTGGGATCGACACCGGGGAGCTGTTTTTT. Translated: CASSAGIDTGELFF.

This clone was seen more than once but under ten times. This chain joins TRBV11-3 and TRBJ2-7; unclear D gene. The germline V and J ends were trimmed by 2 bases and 0 bases, with 14 bases remaining between them. This CDR3 contains 16 residues. Germline V gene data show CDR1 as SGHNT and CDR2 as YENEEA. The CDR3 DNA follows: TGTGCCAGCAGCTTAAACGGGTTATTGGTCTCCTACGAGCAGTACTTC. Its protein product is CASSLNGLLVSYEQYF. Variable domain in full (rest from reference TRBV11-3 and TRBJ2-7): EAGVVQSPRYKIIEKKQPVAFWCNPISGHNTLYWYLQNLGQGPELLIRYENEEAVDDSQLPKDRFSAERLKGVDSTLKIQPAELGDSAVYLCASSLNGLLVSYEQYFGPGTRLTVT.

This chain joins TRBV11-3 and TRBJ2-4; TRBD1 aligns across 8 bases. CDR1 is SGHNT, CDR2 YENEEA, per germline. The CDR3 consists of 15 residues. Losses at the gene ends were 1 base for V and 4 bases for J; bases not matched to a gene: 3. CDR3 nucleotide sequence: TGTGCCAGCAGCTTAGGACGGACAGGGAAAAACATTCAGTACTTC. Protein: CASSLGRTGKNIQYF.

The chain joins TRBV5-4 to TRBJ2-1; the match to TRBD2 covers 10 bases. Germline CDR1 SGHNT, CDR2 YYREEE (reference sequence). This CDR3 contains 15 residues. V was pared by 1 base and J by 8 bases, with 6 bases of the junction left unmatched. CDR3 amino acids: CASSLSGRAFDEQFF. As DNA, the CDR3 is TGTGCCAGCAGCTTGAGCGGGAGGGCATTCGATGAGCAGTTCTTC.

This clone has a handful of counts. The gene calls are TRBV7-2 and TRBJ1-2; D is ambiguous. Germline V gives CDR1 SGHTA, CDR2 FQGNSA. V lost 1 base, J lost 4 bases, and 7 bases lay in between. The CDR3 contains 13 residues. The CDR3 DNA follows: TGTGCCAGCAGCTTAGTATTTACCTATGGCTACACCTTC. This codes for CASSLVFTYGYTF.

The chain joins TRBV27 to TRBJ2-5; 7 nucleotides agree with TRBD1. The V gene's germline CDR1 is MNHEY and CDR2 SMNVEV (reference sequence). This CDR3 comprises 16 residues. The trim removed 5 bases at V and 4 bases at J, leaving 13 bases unmatched. CDR3 coding DNA: TGTGCCAGCAGTGCCCAGGGACAGTATGCTGGAGAGACCCAGTACTTC. This gives the protein CASSAQGQYAGETQYF.

This clone occurred once. The rearrangement joins TRBV7-8 to TRBJ2-5; D is unresolved. V lost 1 base and J 5 bases, leaving 23 bases between the germline ends. The germline V gene has CDR1 SGHVS and CDR2 FQNEAQ. The CDR3 contains 18 residues. CDR3 amino acids: CASSLGSMAGTRRETQYF. DNA of the CDR3: TGTGCCAGCAGCTTAGGTTCGATGGCAGGAACCCGCCGGGAGACCCAGTACTTC.

J is TRBJ2-1 and V is TRBV12-5, with D possibly TRBD2 on 6 matching bases. Germline V gene lookup returns CDR1 LGHNT and CDR2 FRNRAP. The V end was cut by 0 bases, the J end by 4 bases, with 13 bases between. The CDR3 covers 16 residues. CDR3 in amino acids: CASGLVRVAVYNEQFF. In DNA, the CDR3 is TGTGCTAGTGGTTTGGTACGGGTAGCGGTATACAATGAGCAGTTCTTC.

Here the CDR3 DNA reads TGCGCCAGCAGTAGAATACCGTCCTATAATTCACCCCTCCACTTT. Its translation: CASSRIPSYNSPLHF. The chain joins TRBV10-2 to TRBJ1-6; D unresolved. CDR3 size: 15 residues. The V and J ends lost 5 bases and 1 base respectively, with 9 bases between them. Per the germline V gene, CDR1 is WSHSY and CDR2 is SAAADI.

The chain carries TRBV7-8 and TRBJ2-7, with 8 bases aligning to TRBD2. V shed 1 base and J 2 bases; nucleotides not matched to a gene: 19. This CDR3 region has 20 residues. Germline-derived CDR1 and CDR2 are SGHVS and FQNEAQ. CDR3: CASSLGMAGEAGARPYEQYF. Written as DNA, the CDR3 is TGTGCCAGCAGCTTAGGGATGGCAGGGGAAGCGGGAGCTCGACCCTACGAGCAGTACTTC.

The rearrangement joins TRBV19 to TRBJ1-4; the match to TRBD1 covers 9 bases. J lost 4 bases, V lost 3 bases, and 6 bases had no gene match. Germline CDR1 reads LNHDA; CDR2 reads SQIVND (reference sequence). The CDR3 loop spans 16 amino acids. CDR3 in DNA: TGTGCCAGTAGTATTATCCCGACAGGGGGTAATGAAAAACTGTTTTTT. Protein sequence: CASSIIPTGGNEKLFF.

V and J are TRBV6-5 and TRBJ2-7, with 7 bases fitting TRBD2. This CDR3 is built from 15 residues. Trimming removed 6 bases from V and 1 base from J; junction bases left unmatched: 9. Germline CDR1 is MNHEY and CDR2 is SVGAGI. For the CDR3, the DNA is TGTGCCAGCAGCCCGTGGGAGGGGCGGTCCTACGAGCAGTACTTC. Its translation: CASSPWEGRSYEQYF.

This chain uses TRBV5-1 with TRBJ2-5; D possibly corresponds to TRBD1 (6 bases). Trimming took 1 base from V and 5 from J, leaving 18 bases between them. Germline CDR1 reads SGHRS; CDR2 reads YFSETQ. There are 16 residues in the CDR3. CDR3 protein: CASSLPRDEGDETQYF. The CDR3 nucleotides are TGCGCCAGCAGCTTGCCCCGGGACGAGGGGGACGAGACCCAGTACTTC.

V gene TRBV7-9 combines with J gene TRBJ2-3, with D perhaps given as TRBD1 or TRBD2 (5 bases each). The CDR3 covers 16 residues. Trimming left V 0 bases short and J 6 bases short, with 16 bases between. From germline, CDR1 is SEHNR and CDR2 FQNEAQ (reference sequence). CDR3 coding DNA: TGTGCCAGCAGCTTAGCGCGGGCAGGGCCGGGGGATACGCAGTATTTT. Its protein product is CASSLARAGPGDTQYF.

This clone was seen a handful of times. The chain has TRBV4-3 and TRBJ1-1; 7 bases align to TRBD1. V shed 6 bases, J shed 9 bases, and the junction held 10 bases outside the gene matches. The CDR3 covers 13 residues. Germline V gives CDR1 LGHNA, CDR2 YSLEER. The CDR3 sequence is CASSSSVTGKAFF. In DNA form, the CDR3 reads TGCGCCAGCAGTTCCTCTGTGACAGGGAAAGCTTTCTTT.

CDR3 amino acids: CASSHDRAGDTQYF. The CDR3 DNA follows: TGTGCCAGTAGTCACGACAGGGCTGGAGATACGCAGTATTTT. This sequence joins TRBV19 and TRBJ2-3; 7 positions match TRBD1. Germline V lookup: CDR1 LNHDA, CDR2 SQIVND (reference sequence). V lost 5 bases and J lost 5; bases outside the gene matches: 7. This CDR3 spans 14 amino acids.

The gene calls are TRBV11-3 and TRBJ2-5; 7 bases fit TRBD1. V dropped 4 bases and J dropped 1; count of bases not matched to a gene: 3. The CDR3 extends over 14 amino acids. Germline CDR1 and CDR2: SGHNT and YENEEA. CDR3 nucleotide sequence: TGTGCCAGCAGCTCAAGGGGGCCCCAAGAGACCCAGTACTTC. Its protein is CASSSRGPQETQYF.

This clone was seen only a few times. V is TRBV6-5 and J is TRBJ1-1, with D possibly matching TRBD1 (6 bases). This CDR3 has 13 residues. V lost 8 bases, J lost 0 bases, and 10 bases lay in between. Germline V gene data show CDR1 as MNHEY and CDR2 as SVGAGI. CDR3 amino acids: CASFTGLNTEAFF. DNA of the CDR3: TGTGCCAGCTTCACAGGGTTGAACACTGAAGCTTTCTTT.

The chain carries TRBV5-1 and TRBJ2-1; D is unclear. V gave up 4 bases and J gave up 10 bases, with 15 bases separating them. This CDR3 comprises 13 residues. Germline-derived CDR1 and CDR2 are SGHRS and YFSETQ. The CDR3 nucleotides are TGCGCCAGCAGCCCAGACTCCTTAGGGGAGCAGTTCTTC. Amino acids: CASSPDSLGEQFF.

The rearrangement uses TRBV4-1 and TRBJ2-7, with 7 bases fitting TRBD2. The CDR3 has 15 residues. CDR1 is MGHRA, CDR2 YSYEKL, per germline. With V trimmed by 0 bases and J by 0 bases, 2 bases remained unmatched. CDR3 coding DNA: TGCGCCAGCAGCCAAGATTGGACTAGCTCCTACGAGCAGTACTTC. Protein sequence: CASSQDWTSSYEQYF.

The chain employs TRBV19 and TRBJ2-7, with D possibly TRBD2 on 6 matching bases. Germline values: CDR1 LNHDA, CDR2 SQIVND (reference sequence). Trimming removed 8 bases from V and 1 base from J, with 18 bases in between. There are 15 residues in the CDR3. The CDR3 coding sequence is TGTGCCAGTCTAACTAACCTCCGGGGGTCCTACGAGCAGTACTTC. As protein: CASLTNLRGSYEQYF.

The chain employs TRBV10-3 and TRBJ2-7; D is uncertain. CDR3 length: 12 amino acids. The V gene's germline CDR1 is ENHRY and CDR2 SYGVKD. The V gene lost 3 bases and the J gene lost 2 bases, with 5 bases spanning the gap. The CDR3 DNA follows: TGTGCCATCAGTGACACGGCCTACGAGCAGTACTTC. This codes for CAISDTAYEQYF.

V and J are TRBV5-1 and TRBJ2-7; a possible D gene is TRBD1 (5 bases). CDR3 size: 14 residues. V was cut by 7 bases and J by 0 bases, with 14 bases left in between. Germline V gene sequence: CDR1 SGHRS, CDR2 YFSETQ. The CDR3 DNA reads as TGCGCCAGCGGACATCCGGACGGCTCCTACGAGCAGTACTTC. This sequence encodes CASGHPDGSYEQYF.

The rearrangement links TRBV25-1 to TRBJ1-2; no reliable D call. Germline V gene lookup returns CDR1 MGHDK and CDR2 SYGVNS. V was pared by 0 bases and J by 8 bases, with 7 bases between. The CDR3 is made up of 12 amino acids. CDR3 DNA: TGTGCCAGCAGTGAATATCTAGGCGGCTACACCTTC. Its protein is CASSEYLGGYTF.

The V gene is TRBV7-2, the J gene TRBJ2-5; tentative D call: TRBD2 (6 bases). Germline assignment: CDR1 SGHTA and CDR2 FQGNSA. The length of the CDR3 is 13 residues. Trimming stripped 1 base from V and 4 bases from J, with 7 bases between. This CDR3 reads CASSLVRGETQYF. CDR3 bases: TGTGCCAGCAGCTTAGTGCGGGGAGAGACCCAGTACTTC.

The chain employs TRBV29-1 and TRBJ1-5; D may be TRBD1 (6 bases). Trimming removed 7 bases at V and 7 bases at J, with 17 bases between. The CDR3 contains 13 residues. Germline values: CDR1 SQVTM, CDR2 ANQGSEA. As DNA, the CDR3 is TGCAGCGCAGGAGGGGGTGGTGGACAGCCCCAGCATTTT. Translated, it gives CSAGGGGGQPQHF.

This chain connects TRBV19 to TRBJ1-6; D might be TRBD1 (6 bases). V was shortened by 5 bases and J by 3 bases, with 14 bases between the two germline ends. The CDR3 has 16 residues. Germline CDR1 and CDR2: LNHDA and SQIVND (reference sequence). As DNA, the CDR3 is TGTGCCAGTAGTCCCCCGGGACACTTCTATAATTCACCCCTCCACTTT. This encodes CASSPPGHFYNSPLHF.